This TCR beta chain was recovered during a study of brain T cells in children with intractable seizures (dated by TCRdb to the early 2020s). Background on the whole study: Resected brain tissue from 53 pediatric epilepsy surgery cases was initially screened for immune gene transcripts with a NanoString immunology panel. Of the roughly twelve selected surgery cases, pre-surgery blood was also sequenced for eight, so four had brain tissue only. Study-level results and caveats: Because sequencing depth was different between pre-surgery and post-surgery blood, clones absent from the pre-surgery sample may reflect undersampling. Viral specificity was inferred only from CDR3 sequence similarity, and patients' HCMV serostatus was unknown.

The meaning of the sample's time point label: resected brain tissue, or blood drawn just prior to surgery. The surgery cases with the highest brain T cell transcript signatures were chosen for TCR beta chain sequencing of brain tissue, and also of blood when blood was available. Before surgery, the patients had been given at least one anti-epileptic drug. TCR-sequenced patients were children with drug-resistant epilepsy due to tuberous sclerosis complex, focal cortical dysplasia, Rasmussen encephalitis or hemimegalencephaly. The Monarch genomic DNA purification kit was used to extract bulk genomic DNA from unsorted brain tissue and whole blood. TCR beta chain sequences were generated from genomic DNA using the immunoSEQ assay. On the study's bioinformatics: CDR3 sequences not starting with the conserved framework cysteine at position 104 were manually removed. Clonality was calculated as one minus the normalized Shannon's Diversity Index, with values ranging from 0 (maximal diversity) to 1 (oligoclonal). Chi-squared comparison-of-proportions tests assessed whether the same CDR3 differed in frequency between samples, such as brain versus blood. Public clonotypes were found by searching immuneACCESS, and the VDJdb browser was used to assess similarity to known antiviral clonotypes. TCRdb provides this immuneACCESS table in a form limited to in-frame rearrangements. Some clones are lacking; in checked studies, under half of them reflect an unresolved V gene, and why the rest are absent is not known. V and J calls and clone size come straight from that table; D and trimming were deduced from the DNA. Present in this sample are more than 40,000 clones, 75% to 95% of which were seen just once. Jointly, the top ten make up 5% to 6.5% of the sample.

Spanning cysteine to phenylalanine, the CDR3 consists of 14 amino acids. Only the CDR3 region is kept as DNA, spanning 42 bases read in frame from base 1. A distance of 7 bases separates the germline ends of V and J, which lose 1 base and 2 bases respectively. CDR1 and CDR2 were assigned from the germline V gene (reference sequence) as LGHDT and YNNKEL. A word on this clone: The antigen it recognizes is unknown. Base-call qualities are not available, and no considerably larger clone is one nucleotide away.

The sequence came from a girl aged 2-10 years with tuberous sclerosis and intractable seizures. Recombination joined TRBV3-1 (or the pseudogene TRBV3-2) with TRBJ2-3; the D gene identity is not certain. Here the sequenced sample was peripheral blood, taken at surgery. The CDR3 reads CASSQGRSTDTQYF. The nucleotide sequence reads TGTGCCAGCAGCCAAGGACGGTCCACAGATACGCAGTATTTT.